This T cell receptor (beta chain) derives from a study of technical replicates of blood from a few donors. This CDR3 region has 16 residues. V was shortened by 4 bases and J by 4 bases, with 20 bases between the two germline ends. Germline V gene sequence: CDR1 SGHRS, CDR2 YFSETQ. Profiled with immunoSEQ multiplex PCR; TCRdb holds only in-frame clones, not every one. Of approximately 70,000 clones listed, 92% were seen once; the top ten hold roughly 0.41%. The sequenced sample consisted of T cells isolated from PBMCs. The V call is TRBV5-1, the J call TRBJ1-2; D is possibly TRBD1 (5 bases). The source is a human donor in good health. The CDR3 DNA reads as TGCGCCAGCAGCCTCATTCCGTCGGGGGATCCCTATGGCTACACCTTC. Protein: CASSLIPSGDPYGYTF.